The next 7 T cell receptor beta chains were all read from a single sample in a study of T cell responses to AZD1222 COVID-19 vaccine. Produced via immunoSEQ multiplex PCR; TCRdb's table is partial and in-frame only. The table has roughly 97,000 clones, over 80% seen once. The sample was peripheral blood, taken on day 0 of AZD1222 vaccination. The source is an adult in good health.

The chain couples TRBV4-1 to TRBJ1-4; unclear D gene. The CDR3 is 15 residues long. Germline loops: CDR1 MGHRA, CDR2 YSYEKL. V lost 3 bases, J lost 8 bases, and 16 bases lay in between. CDR3 coding DNA: TGCGCCAGCAGCCACTCACCGATAATGAAAGAAAAACTGTTTTTT. This gives the protein CASSHSPIMKEKLFF.

The gene calls are TRBV7-2 and TRBJ2-7; 7 nucleotides line up with TRBD2. The trim removed 0 bases at V and 4 bases at J, leaving 6 bases unmatched. This CDR3 contains 15 residues. The germline V gene has CDR1 SGHTA and CDR2 FQGNSA. The CDR3 DNA reads as TGTGCCAGCAGCTTAGCTAGGACGGGGGGTTACGAGCAGTACTTC. It is translated as CASSLARTGGYEQYF. Combining the CDR3 with reference TRBV7-2 and TRBJ2-7 gives the whole variable domain GAGVSQSPSNKVTEKGKDVELRCDPISGHTALYWYRQSLGQGLEFLIYFQGNSAPDKSGLPSDRFSAERTGGSVSTLTIQRTQQEDSAVYLCASSLARTGGYEQYFGPGTRLTVT.

The V and J genes are TRBV3-1 (or the pseudogene TRBV3-2) and TRBJ2-4; tentatively, D is TRBD2 (5 bases). Deletions cut 0 bases from V and 1 base from J, with 10 bases between. The CDR3 totals 16 residues. Per germline, CDR1 LGHDT and CDR2 YNNKEL (reference sequence). The DNA for the CDR3 is TGTGCCAGCAGCCAAGAGGGAGAGGTGGCCAAAAACATTCAGTACTTC. Encoded protein: CASSQEGEVAKNIQYF.

This clone was observed once. This chain links TRBV19 with TRBJ2-6, with TRBD1 matching over 9 bases. The V and J ends lost 8 bases and 3 bases, in that order; junction bases with no gene match: 2. The CDR3 extends over 14 amino acids. Germline-derived CDR1 and CDR2 are LNHDA and SQIVND (reference sequence). For the CDR3, the DNA is TGTGCCAGTGGGGACAGGGTTGGGGCCAACGTCCTGACTTTC. Residues: CASGDRVGANVLTF.

A word on this clone: The sample contains more than one DNA sequence encoding this CDR3. The V gene is TRBV6-5, the J gene TRBJ1-1, with 8 bases that match TRBD1. Trimming took 5 bases from V and 5 from J; bases not matched to a gene: 4. The CDR3 is made up of 13 amino acids. Germline CDR1 MNHEY, CDR2 SVGAGI. CDR3 residues: CASSPDRVTEAFF. CDR3 nucleotides: TGTGCCAGCAGTCCGGACAGGGTGACTGAAGCTTTCTTT.

The V and J genes are TRBV4-2 and TRBJ1-4; tentatively, D is TRBD1 (6 bases). Germline V lookup: CDR1 LGHNA, CDR2 YNFKEQ. V was cut by 1 base and J by 8 bases, with 17 bases left in between. This CDR3 comprises 16 residues. The CDR3 here is CASSQASAGENEKLFF. CDR3 nucleotides: TGTGCCAGCAGCCAAGCGTCGGCAGGGGAAAACGAAAAACTGTTTTTT.

The V gene is TRBV7-2, the J gene TRBJ2-1; no definite D call. CDR1 SGHTA and CDR2 FQGNSA come from the germline V gene. The CDR3 length is 13 residues. Between the trimmed V and J ends, which lost 1 base and 8 bases, there was a span of 9 bases. As DNA, the CDR3 is TGTGCCAGCAGCTTAGAACAAGTCGATGAGCAGTTCTTC. This codes for CASSLEQVDEQFF. The full variable domain, rest sourced from reference TRBV7-2 and TRBJ2-1, is GAGVSQSPSNKVTEKGKDVELRCDPISGHTALYWYRQSLGQGLEFLIYFQGNSAPDKSGLPSDRFSAERTGGSVSTLTIQRTQQEDSAVYLCASSLEQVDEQFFGPGTRLTVL.